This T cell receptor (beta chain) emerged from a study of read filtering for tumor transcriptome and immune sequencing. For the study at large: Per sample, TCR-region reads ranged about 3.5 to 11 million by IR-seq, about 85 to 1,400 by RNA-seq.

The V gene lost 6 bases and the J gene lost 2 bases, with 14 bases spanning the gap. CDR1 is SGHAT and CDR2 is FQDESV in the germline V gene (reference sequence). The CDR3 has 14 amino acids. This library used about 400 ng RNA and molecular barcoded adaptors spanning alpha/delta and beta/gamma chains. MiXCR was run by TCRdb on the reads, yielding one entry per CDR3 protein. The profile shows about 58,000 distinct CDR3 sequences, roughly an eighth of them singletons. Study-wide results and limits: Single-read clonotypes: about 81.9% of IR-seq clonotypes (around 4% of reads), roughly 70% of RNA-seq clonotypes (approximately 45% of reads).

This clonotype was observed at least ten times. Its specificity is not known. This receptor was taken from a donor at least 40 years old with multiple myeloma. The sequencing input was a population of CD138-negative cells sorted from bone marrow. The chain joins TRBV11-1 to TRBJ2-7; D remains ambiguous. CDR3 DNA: TGTGCCAGCAGTTTACGGACGGTGACCTACGAGCAGTACTTC. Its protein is CASSLRTVTYEQYF.